These T cell receptor beta chains were read from a single sample in a study of beta chain features in type 1 diabetes. Assay: immunoSEQ multiplex PCR; the TCRdb copy retains only in-frame clones and omits some. The sample includes under 800,000 clones, around 15% of them seen just once. The sequencing input was naive CD4+ T cells from blood. All receptors derive from a man aged 18-30 years in good health. The CDR3 runs from the conserved cysteine through the conserved F or W. A D gene is named only where the DNA matches it firmly. Size values are once, few and many counts, or a class for expanded clones, and some rows have none.

clone_size j_call v_call d_call cdr3_nt cdr3_aa
- TRBJ1-2 TRBV19 TRBD1 TGTGCCAGTACCACGGACAGGGGAACGTTTGGCTACACCTTC CASTTDRGTFGYTF
few TRBJ2-3 TRBV9 - TGTGCCAGCAGCGTAGTTGTAGGGGTCACAGATACGCAGTATTTT CASSVVVGVTDTQYF
- TRBJ1-1 TRBV11-3 - TGTGCCAGCAGCATCGGGAGTGGCACTGAAGCTTTCTTT CASSIGSGTEAFF
few TRBJ2-5 TRBV7-2 - TGTGCCAGCAGCGACGCCCAACGGTCCGTGGAGACCCAGTACTTC CASSDAQRSVETQYF
- TRBJ2-7 TRBV6-5 TRBD1 TGTGCCAGCAAAAAGGGGGCGGGCGAGCAGTACTTC CASKKGAGEQYF
few TRBJ2-4 TRBV7-9 - TGTGCCAGCAGCTTATGGCCGGCGGCCAAAAACATTCAGTACTTC CASSLWPAAKNIQYF
few TRBJ1-2 TRBV7-9 - TGTGCCAGCAGCTTAACGGTCAACTATGGCTACACCTTC CASSLTVNYGYTF
- TRBJ1-5 TRBV29-1 TRBD1 TGCAGCGTTGTGGTAGCAGGGGGTCAAAATCAGCCCCAGCATTTT CSVVVAGGQNQPQHF
- TRBJ2-2 TRBV18 - TGTGCCAGCTCACCAAACGGTCTTCGAACCGGGGAGCTGTTTTTT CASSPNGLRTGELFF
- TRBJ2-7 TRBV27 - TGTGCCAGCAGTCCCCGCTCCTACGAGCAGTACTTC CASSPRSYEQYF
few TRBJ2-5 TRBV18 - TGTGCCAGCTCACCACGCGCCGGGACTTTACAAGAGACCCAGTACTTC CASSPRAGTLQETQYF
- TRBJ1-1 TRBV7-9 TRBD1 TGTGCCAGCAGCCTTGGGACAGGACTAATGAACACTGAAGCTTTCTTT CASSLGTGLMNTEAFF
- TRBJ1-6 TRBV7-9 TRBD1 TGTGCCAGCAGCTTCCGGGACAGCGAGAATTCACCCCTCCACTTT CASSFRDSENSPLHF
few TRBJ2-2 TRBV5-4 - TGTGCCAGCAGCTTGGCCGATAAAGTTACCGGGGAGCTGTTTTTT CASSLADKVTGELFF
- TRBJ2-6 TRBV4-1 - TGCGCCAGCAGCCCGGATGGGGCCAACGTCCTGACTTTC CASSPDGANVLTF
- TRBJ1-4 TRBV6-5 - TGTGCCAGCAGTTACCAACGGGGCCCTAATGAAAAACTGTTTTTT CASSYQRGPNEKLFF
- TRBJ1-5 TRBV19 TRBD1 TGTGCCAGTAGCGGATCAGGGGGCGGCCAGCCCCAGCATTTT CASSGSGGGQPQHF
few TRBJ1-5 TRBV9 TRBD1 TGTGCCAGCAGAGAAAAGGGACAGGGGAGCAATCAGCCCCAGCATTTT CASREKGQGSNQPQHF
- TRBJ2-2 TRBV28 - TGTGCCAGCAGTCCGCTTTCCCCCGGGGAGCTGTTTTTT CASSPLSPGELFF
- TRBJ1-1 TRBV4-2 - TGTGCCAGCAGCCAGGCAGGGTTCGACACTGAAGCTTTCTTT CASSQAGFDTEAFF
few TRBJ1-1 TRBV4-3 - TGCGCCAGCAGCCAAGATAGGGCAGGGTGGTACACTGAAGCTTTCTTT CASSQDRAGWYTEAFF
- TRBJ2-3 TRBV6-6 - TGTGCCAGCACCCAAGGGTGGGGGGGCAGCACAGATACGCAGTATTTT CASTQGWGGSTDTQYF
- TRBJ2-2 TRBV7-9 TRBD2 TGTGCCAGCAGCTTAAACCGACTAGCGGGACCGAACACCGGGGAGCTGTTTTTT CASSLNRLAGPNTGELFF
- TRBJ2-7 TRBV15 - TGTGCCACGAACCGGGACCGAAAGACCTACGAGCAGTACTTC CATNRDRKTYEQYF
- TRBJ1-6 TRBV18 - TGTGCCAGCTCACCGGGGTCGGGGTCACCCCTCCACTTT CASSPGSGSPLHF
few TRBJ2-5 TRBV9 - TGTGCCAGCAGCGTCGCCTATTCGCAAGAGACCCAGTACTTC CASSVAYSQETQYF
few TRBJ2-1 TRBV30 TRBD2 TGTGCCTGGACTAGCGGTTACAATGAGCAGTTCTTC CAWTSGYNEQFF
- TRBJ1-2 TRBV2 TRBD1 TGTGCCAGCAGGAGACAGGGGCCTAACTATGGCTACACCTTC CASRRQGPNYGYTF
few TRBJ2-1 TRBV25-1 TRBD2 TGTGCCAGCAATTCTTTCTCGGGGGGAAGGTACAATGAGCAGTTCTTC CASNSFSGGRYNEQFF
- TRBJ1-1 TRBV7-9 TRBD1 TGTGCCAGCAGCCGGGCAGGGGGCATGAACACTGAAGCTTTCTTT CASSRAGGMNTEAFF
- TRBJ2-3 TRBV7-7 TRBD2 TGTGCCAGCAGCTTAAGGCTGGGGCTAGCGGAGCCAGATACGCAGTATTTT CASSLRLGLAEPDTQYF
- TRBJ1-1 TRBV7-9 - TGTGCCAGCAGCTTACCACCGGGACTCCGCGGCACTGAAGCTTTCTTT CASSLPPGLRGTEAFF
few TRBJ2-7 TRBV14 - TGTGCCAGCAGCACGAGGGTCAACGAGCAGTACTTC CASSTRVNEQYF
- TRBJ2-7 TRBV13 TRBD2 TGTGCCAGCAGTTCCATAGCGGGGGGCTACGAGCAGTACTTC CASSSIAGGYEQYF
- TRBJ2-6 TRBV7-2 TRBD1 TGTGCCAGCAGCCGAACAGGGGCTGTCAGCTCTGGGGCCAACGTCCTGACTTTC CASSRTGAVSSGANVLTF
many TRBJ2-1 TRBV28 TRBD2 TGTGCCACCAGGACTAGTCGTCGCAATGAGCAGTTCTTC CATRTSRRNEQFF
- TRBJ1-3 TRBV6-5 - TGTGCCAGCAGTTACGGCGGCTCTGGAAACACCATATATTTT CASSYGGSGNTIYF
- TRBJ1-2 TRBV6-5 TRBD1 TGTGCCAGCAGTTCAGGACAGGGTCGGGGCTACACCTTC CASSSGQGRGYTF
- TRBJ2-1 TRBV4-2 - TGTGCCAGCAGCCAAGTTGATAGGGAAGTCAATGAGCAGTTCTTC CASSQVDREVNEQFF
- TRBJ2-7 TRBV5-1 - TGCGCCAGCAGCTTGGGCTCTGGGGGCGATAGGCACTACGAGCAGTACTTC CASSLGSGGDRHYEQYF
few TRBJ1-1 TRBV18 TRBD1 TGTGCCAGCTCACCACGGACAGGGAACACTGAAGCTTTCTTT CASSPRTGNTEAFF
few TRBJ1-2 TRBV7-2 TRBD1 TGTGCCAGCAGCTTAAGGACAGGGGGAGTCGATGGCTACACCTTC CASSLRTGGVDGYTF
few TRBJ1-1 TRBV6-6 TRBD1 TGTGCCAGCAGGCTAGAGGGGGCGGAGGCTGAAGCTTTCTTT CASRLEGAEAEAFF
few TRBJ1-6 TRBV13 TRBD1 TGTGCCAGCAGAACAGGGACAGGGTATAATTCACCCCTCCACTTT CASRTGTGYNSPLHF
- TRBJ1-5 TRBV5-4 TRBD1 TGTGCCAGCAGCATTGCCGGGACAGGGGTTCAGCCCCAGCATTTT CASSIAGTGVQPQHF
- TRBJ2-7 TRBV5-1 TRBD1 TGCGCCAGCAGCATCGACAGGGGGCGAAACGAGCAGTACTTC CASSIDRGRNEQYF
- TRBJ2-2 TRBV28 TRBD1 TGTGCCAGCAGTCCTACAGGGGTTAGGACCGGGGAGCTGTTTTTT CASSPTGVRTGELFF
- TRBJ2-7 TRBV27 TRBD1 TGTGCCAGCAGTTTAAAATTGGGACAGGGGTACGAGCAGTACTTC CASSLKLGQGYEQYF
- TRBJ2-4 TRBV28 TRBD1 TGTGCCAGCAGTCGATGGGACAGAGCCAAAAACATTCAGTACTTC CASSRWDRAKNIQYF
- TRBJ1-2 TRBV13 TRBD1 TGTGCCAGCAGCGCGCCCCGGGACAGGGGGTTGTATGGCTACACCTTC CASSAPRDRGLYGYTF
- TRBJ2-2 TRBV2 TRBD1 TGTGCCAGCAGCAGGACAGGGATGAACACCGGGGAGCTGTTTTTT CASSRTGMNTGELFF